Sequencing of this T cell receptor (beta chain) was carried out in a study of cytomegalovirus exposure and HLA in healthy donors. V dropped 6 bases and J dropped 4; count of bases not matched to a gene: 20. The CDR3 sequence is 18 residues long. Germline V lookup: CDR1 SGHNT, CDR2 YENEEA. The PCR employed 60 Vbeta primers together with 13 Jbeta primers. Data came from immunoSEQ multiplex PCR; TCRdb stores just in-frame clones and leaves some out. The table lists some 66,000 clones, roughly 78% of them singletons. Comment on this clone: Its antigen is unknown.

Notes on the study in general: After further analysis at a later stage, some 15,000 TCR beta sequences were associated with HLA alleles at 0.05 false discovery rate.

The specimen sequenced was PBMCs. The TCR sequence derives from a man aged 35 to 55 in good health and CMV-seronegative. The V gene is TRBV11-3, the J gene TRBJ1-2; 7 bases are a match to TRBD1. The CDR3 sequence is CASSRDRSLWLHLYGYTF. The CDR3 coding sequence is TGTGCCAGCAGTCGGGACAGATCTCTATGGCTACACCTCTATGGCTACACCTTC.